This TCR beta chain was obtained from a study of blood T cell repertoires in COVID-19. Study summary: Whether acute or convalescent, the COVID-19 samples came from the United States, Italy and Spain.

The V gene lost 7 bases and the J gene lost 7 bases, with 20 bases spanning the gap. Germline CDR1 MNHEY, CDR2 SVGAGI. This CDR3 is built from 14 residues. Someone with COVID-19 had been met by exposed participants within 2 weeks before study entry. As processed by the authors: Using reference gene primer amplification, nucleated cell counts were estimated. Profiled with immunoSEQ multiplex PCR; TCRdb holds only in-frame clones, not every one. V, J and clone size derive from that table, while D and trimming were established from the DNA sequence. Of roughly 200,000 clones in the sample, approximately 86% were seen once.

Source material: PBMCs or T cells enriched from blood (not recorded which). The J gene is TRBJ2-7, the V gene TRBV6-5; TRBD1 is a possible D gene (5 bases). This TCR was recovered from a woman in her twenties or thirties who had been exposed to COVID-19. CDR3 region: CASTEPTGRREQYF. CDR3 nucleotide sequence: TGTGCCAGCACCGAGCCTACAGGTCGTAGGGAGCAGTACTTC.